This T cell receptor (beta chain) is from a study of metastatic and nonmetastatic thyroid tumors. The overall study: Malignant and benign thyroid patients had repertoires compared in peripheral blood and tumor or nodule tissue.

The CDR3 contains 13 residues. Germline CDR1 MNHEY, CDR2 SVGAGI. Trimming took off 2 bases at V and 6 bases at J, with 10 bases between the two ends. This clone is medium-sized. The antigen remains undetermined. TCRdb re-clonotyped the PCR reads through MiXCR. The data show around 24,000 clones, with roughly a quarter seen just once and roughly 12% held by the top ten. No patient received treatment before thyroid surgery. General study results and limits: When malignant thyroid tumors were compared with benign nodules, TCR beta diversity was reportedly significantly higher in the malignant tumors. This held in both blood and tumor samples.

The J gene is TRBJ1-1, the V gene TRBV6-5; D is unclear. Sequencing was carried out using tumor tissue. This TCR came from a male donor with papillary thyroid cancer or a benign thyroid nodule (not recorded which). Some clones in this sample may be carry-over from other donors' samples. This CDR3 reads CASSYAGYAEAFF. CDR3 bases: TGTGCCAGCAGTTACGCGGGGTATGCTGAAGCTTTCTTT.